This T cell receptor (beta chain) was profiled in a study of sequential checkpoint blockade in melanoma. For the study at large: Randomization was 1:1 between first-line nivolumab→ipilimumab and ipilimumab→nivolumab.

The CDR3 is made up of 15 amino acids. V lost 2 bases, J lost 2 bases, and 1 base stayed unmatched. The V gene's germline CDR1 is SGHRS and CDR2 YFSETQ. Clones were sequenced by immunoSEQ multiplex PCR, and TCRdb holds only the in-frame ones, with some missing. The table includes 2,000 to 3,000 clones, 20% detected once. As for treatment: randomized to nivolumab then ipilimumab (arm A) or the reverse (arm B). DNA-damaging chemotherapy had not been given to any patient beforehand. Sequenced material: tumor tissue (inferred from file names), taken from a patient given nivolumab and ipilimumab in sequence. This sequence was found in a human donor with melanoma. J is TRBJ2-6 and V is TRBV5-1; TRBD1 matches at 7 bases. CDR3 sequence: CASSFGQAGANVLTF. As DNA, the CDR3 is TGCGCCAGCAGCTTCGGACAGGCTGGGGCCAACGTCCTGACTTTC. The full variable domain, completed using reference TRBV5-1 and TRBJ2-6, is KAGVTQTPRYLIKTRGQQVTLSCSPISGHRSVSWYQQTPGQGLQFLFEYFSETQRNKGNFPGRFSGRQFSNSRSEMNVSTLELGDSALYLCASSFGQAGANVLTFGAGSRLTVL.